This T cell receptor (beta chain) was documented in a study of OX40 agonist ivuxolimab in advanced cancers. About the study as a whole: The costimulatory receptor OX40 (CD134) was targeted by ivuxolimab, a fully human IgG2 agonistic monoclonal antibody. The paper covers the monotherapy dose-escalation part of the phase I ivuxolimab trial, which included N of about 56 patients. Of the approximately 50 dose-escalation patients, hepatocellular carcinoma was present in 19, melanoma in around 15, renal cell carcinoma in 9 and head and neck cancer in 9. Partial responses occurred in three dose-escalation patients, of whom one had hepatocellular carcinoma and two had cutaneous melanoma. Patients were allowed to have had prior anti-PD-1, anti-PD-L1 or anti-CTLA-4 therapy, and approximately 40% of the dose-escalation patients had been treated with checkpoint inhibitors. Intravenous ivuxolimab was administered to patients every 2 weeks at six dose levels: 0.01, 0.1, 0.3, 1.5, 3 and 10 mg/kg. In the dose-escalation cohort, roughly 82% of patients were male, and the mean age was 60 years with a range of about 20 to 79. Peripheral TCRbeta sequencing aimed to test whether ivuxolimab altered TCR sequence diversity and caused clonal T-cell expansion.

The trial excluded patients who had a history of autoimmune disease or who were on systemic immunosuppression. In every dose cohort, peripheral blood was drawn for TCR sequencing at baseline, cycle 4 day 1, and cycle 7 day 1. Samples came from an open-label, multicenter, first-in-human phase I dose-escalation trial of ivuxolimab. Adults with locally advanced or metastatic melanoma, renal cell carcinoma, hepatocellular carcinoma or head and neck squamous cell carcinoma were enrolled in the trial. CD4+ and CD8+ T cells were sorted separately from peripheral blood before TCR sequencing. Results and caveats for the whole study, not just this receptor: Antigen specificity was not determined for the clonally expanded peripheral T cells. Low levels of normalized T-cell clonal expansion were also seen in some nonresponding patients. In the 0.1-3.0 mg/kg groups, partial responders had among the lowest normalized peripheral clonal expansion, particularly in CD8+ T cells. At doses of 0.1 to 3.0 mg/kg, clonal expansion of both CD4+ and CD8+ blood T cells was observed from baseline to week 6. On average, CD8+ T cells showed more expanded clones than CD4+ T cells after ivuxolimab.

V and J are truncated by 0 bases and 0 bases respectively, leaving an intervening sequence of 6 bases. From the germline V gene (reference sequence), CDR1 is MNHNY and CDR2 is SVGAGI. The CDR3 runs 15 amino acids, cysteine and phenylalanine included. Only CDR3 DNA is held: 45 bases, read in frame from base 1. To sequence the TCRbeta CDR3 region, genomic DNA was isolated from the sorted cells. The immunoSEQ Assay was used for sequencing of TCRbeta CDR3 regions. Held by TCRdb, this immuneACCESS table contains in-frame sequences only and omits some clones. Under half of the omission traces to an unresolved V gene where checked; the cause of the rest is unknown. The table for this sample lists about 31,000 clones; about 89% of them were counted only once. Jointly, the top ten make up under 30% of the sample. Notes on this clone: The target of this receptor is not known. Base quality data are lacking; no much larger clone is found one base away.

The source material was CD4+ or CD8+ T cells sorted from blood, sampled in a trial of the OX40 agonist ivuxolimab. The receptor chain draws on TRBV6-6 and TRBJ2-1, with no D gene named confidently. This sequence originates from an adult with an advanced solid tumor such as melanoma, head and neck, liver or kidney cancer. The DNA is TGTGCCAGCAGTTACTCTGTCAGCTCCTACAATGAGCAGTTCTTC. Its protein reads: CASSYSVSSYNEQFF.